This T cell receptor beta chain was documented in a study of cytomegalovirus exposure and HLA in healthy donors. Study-wide context: Of the donors genotyped, some 400 in all, around 76% fell in the Caucasian-associated ancestry cluster. Overall study findings and caveats: When the data were analyzed later, several of the most significant clusters appeared to be linked to common viral pathogens.

The CDR3 consists of 16 residues. The germline V gene has CDR1 LGHNA and CDR2 YNFKEQ. The trim removed 0 bases at V and 7 bases at J, leaving 4 bases unmatched. Remarks on this clone: What it binds is not known.

Primers included in the PCR were 60 Vbeta and 13 Jbeta primers. Libraries were prepared by immunoSEQ multiplex PCR; TCRdb keeps only in-frame clonotypes and omits some of them. The profile shows about 120,000 clones, 60% to 85% of them singletons. The chain recombines TRBV4-2 with TRBJ1-6; the match to TRBD1 covers 9 bases. The TCR comes from a female donor in good health and CMV-seronegative. The sample consisted of PBMCs. The CDR3 coding sequence is TGTGCCAGCAGCCAAGATCCCGGACAGGGGAATTCACCCCTCCACTTT. It codes for CASSQDPGQGNSPLHF.